Described below is a single T cell receptor beta chain sequence and its context. These data originate in a study of blood T cell repertoires in COVID-19. Study information: Both acute and convalescent COVID-19 samples were obtained from the United States, Italy and Spain. From T cells, B-cell-depleted T cells, or PBMCs came the material, which was cDNA or gDNA.

Original processing methods: Amplifying reference gene primers gave estimates of nucleated cell counts. Clones were sequenced by immunoSEQ multiplex PCR, and TCRdb holds only the in-frame ones, with some missing. That table supplies the V and J calls and clone size; D and trimming were determined from the DNA. The data contain approximately 150,000 clones, roughly 83% of them singletons. There are 15 residues in the CDR3. Germline CDR1 SGHTA, CDR2 FQGNSA. V was clipped by 0 bases and J by 2 bases, with 11 bases between them. Sequenced material: peripheral blood. This sequence joins TRBV7-2 and TRBJ2-7, with D possibly TRBD1 on 6 matching bases. This receptor was obtained from a woman over 75 with acute or convalescent COVID-19. CDR3 sequence reads: CASSLAWTVAYEQYF. The CDR3 DNA reads as TGTGCCAGCAGCTTAGCCTGGACAGTGGCCTACGAGCAGTACTTC. Full variable domain (rest looked up from reference TRBV7-2 and TRBJ2-7): GAGVSQSPSNKVTEKGKDVELRCDPISGHTALYWYRQSLGQGLEFLIYFQGNSAPDKSGLPSDRFSAERTGGSVSTLTIQRTQQEDSAVYLCASSLAWTVAYEQYFGPGTRLTVT.